The 15 T cell receptor beta chains listed next were all sequenced from one sample in a study of T cell responses to AZD1222 COVID-19 vaccine. Generated by immunoSEQ multiplex PCR, the TCRdb table keeps only in-frame clones and is missing some. This table has 110,000 to 150,000 clones, about 93% appearing once. The sequenced sample was peripheral blood, obtained on day 0 of AZD1222 vaccination. These receptors all come from an adult in good health.

The chain recombines TRBV19 with TRBJ1-6, with 8 nucleotides matching TRBD1. The junction had 5 bases not matched to a gene; V was cut back by 3 bases and J by 10 bases. CDR3 length equals 14 residues. Germline V gene sequence: CDR1 LNHDA, CDR2 SQIVND (reference sequence). The CDR3 bases are TGTGCCAGTAGTATTGCCACAGGGGGGTCACCCCTCCACTTT. This sequence encodes CASSIATGGSPLHF. Full variable domain (outside the CDR3, taken from reference TRBV19 and TRBJ1-6): DGGITQSPKYLFRKEGQNVTLSCEQNLNHDAMYWYRQDPGQGLRLIYYSQIVNDFQKGDIAEGYSVSREKKESFPLTVTSAQKNPTAFYLCASSIATGGSPLHFGNGTRLTVT.

The sample holds a few counts of this clone. The CDR3 DNA is TGTGCCAGCAGCGATAGAAACACCATATATTTT. Translated, it gives CASSDRNTIYF. The V and J genes are TRBV7-9 and TRBJ1-3; D not resolved. The CDR3 extends over 11 amino acids. V lost 5 bases and J lost 5, with 4 bases in between. Germline V gene data show CDR1 as SEHNR and CDR2 as FQNEAQ (reference sequence).

The J gene is TRBJ2-5, the V gene TRBV29-1, with 14 bases aligning to TRBD2. Trimming cost V 8 bases and J 1 base; bases outside gene matches: 6. This CDR3 comprises 15 residues. Germline-derived CDR1 and CDR2 are SQVTM and ANQGSEA. The CDR3 is CSLWTSGGSQETQYF. The CDR3 bases are TGCAGCCTCTGGACTAGCGGGGGGTCCCAAGAGACCCAGTACTTC.

This chain joins TRBV28 and TRBJ1-5; D is perhaps TRBD1 (5 bases). The CDR3 has 14 residues. V lost 11 bases and J lost 0, with 14 bases in between. From germline, CDR1 is MDHEN and CDR2 SYDVKM. CDR3 bases: TGTGCCTCGATTGGGGGTTATAGCAATCAGCCCCAGCATTTT. It specifies CASIGGYSNQPQHF. Full variable domain (rest looked up from reference TRBV28 and TRBJ1-5): DVKVTQSSRYLVKRTGEKVFLECVQDMDHENMFWYRQDPGLGLRLIYFSYDVKMKEKGDIPEGYSVSREKKERFSLILESASTNQTSMYLCASIGGYSNQPQHFGDGTRLSIL.

The chain carries TRBV7-8 and TRBJ2-5, with a tentative D call TRBD1 (6 bases). The CDR3 totals 19 residues. The germline V and J ends were trimmed by 1 base and 5 bases, with 26 bases remaining between them. The V gene's germline CDR1 is SGHVS and CDR2 FQNEAQ. The CDR3 nucleotides read TGTGCCAGCAGCTTAGTTAGAGGAAGGGCGCTGGGGGCTCGTGAGACCCAGTACTTC. It is translated as CASSLVRGRALGARETQYF.

This chain uses TRBV5-1 with TRBJ1-6; the D is unclear. Germline CDR1 is SGHRS and CDR2 is YFSETQ. This CDR3 region has 15 residues. Trimming removed 0 bases at V and 6 bases at J, with 10 bases between. CDR3 DNA sequence: TGCGCCAGCAGCTTGGACCCAGCCGTTAATTCACCCCTCCACTTT. Its protein product is CASSLDPAVNSPLHF.

The chain couples TRBV4-1 to TRBJ1-1; TRBD1 matches 7 bases. J was trimmed by 1 base and V by 7 bases; bases with no gene match: 6. The CDR3 is 14 residues long. Germline V lookup: CDR1 MGHRA, CDR2 YSYEKL. CDR3 region: CASNPTGWNTEAFF. CDR3 nucleotides: TGCGCCAGCAACCCGACAGGGTGGAACACTGAAGCTTTCTTT.

This rearrangement joins TRBV4-1 to TRBJ2-2, with D perhaps TRBD2 (5 bases). Per germline, CDR1 MGHRA and CDR2 YSYEKL. CDR3 length equals 17 residues. V lost 1 base to trimming and J lost 8 bases, with 20 bases between them. The CDR3 nucleotides read TGCGCCAGCAGCCAAGTCGGATACGGGAAGGGAACTGGGGAGCTGTTTTTT. This gives the protein CASSQVGYGKGTGELFF.

In the case of this clone: Other nucleotide sequences in the sample specify the same CDR3. The chain is built from TRBV29-1 and TRBJ2-7; D is unclear. Per the germline V gene, CDR1 is SQVTM and CDR2 is ANQGSEA. The V end lost 3 bases, the J end lost 0 bases, and 9 bases lay between the germline ends. The length of the CDR3 is 13 residues. In nucleotides, the CDR3 is TGCAGCGTTGACGCAGGTAGCTCCTACGAGCAGTACTTC. It yields the protein CSVDAGSSYEQYF.

This sequence joins TRBV7-3 and TRBJ2-5; the D gene is possibly TRBD2 (6 bases). Trimming stripped 0 bases from V and 5 bases from J, with 13 bases between. The CDR3 length is 15 residues. CDR1 and CDR2 (germline): SGHTA, FQGTGA. The CDR3 coding sequence is TGTGCCAGCAGCTTAACCCCGGCCCGGGGGGAGACCCAGTACTTC. Translation gives CASSLTPARGETQYF.

This rearrangement joins TRBV27 to TRBJ1-1; D uncertain. The CDR3 is 13 residues long. The V end lost 2 bases, the J end lost 5 bases, and 9 bases lay between the germline ends. The V gene's germline CDR1 is MNHEY and CDR2 SMNVEV (reference sequence). The CDR3 spells CASSLAGGTEAFF. In nucleotides, the CDR3 is TGTGCCAGCAGTTTAGCAGGAGGAACTGAAGCTTTCTTT.

The chain uses TRBV11-3 and TRBJ1-6, with D unresolved. CDR3 length: 14 amino acids. CDR1 is SGHNT and CDR2 is YENEEA in the germline V gene. The V gene lost 5 bases and the J gene lost 7 bases, with 12 bases spanning the gap. CDR3 residues: CASSSGSLNSPLHF. The DNA for the CDR3 is TGTGCCAGCAGCAGTGGCAGCCTGAATTCACCCCTCCACTTT.

This chain connects TRBV7-9 to TRBJ2-7; TRBD1 matches at 7 bases. Trimming at V came to 5 bases and at J to 2 bases, leaving 9 bases not matched to a gene. The CDR3 runs 15 residues. The germline V gene encodes CDR1 SEHNR and CDR2 FQNEAQ (reference sequence). The CDR3 loop reads CASSAYWTGPYEQYF. CDR3 nucleotide sequence: TGTGCCAGCAGCGCATACTGGACAGGACCCTACGAGCAGTACTTC.

The chain carries TRBV19 and TRBJ1-1, with D possibly matching TRBD1 (5 bases). This CDR3 is 15 amino acids long. Trimming removed 9 bases at V and 4 bases at J, with 21 bases between. Germline CDR1 and CDR2: LNHDA and SQIVND (reference sequence). The CDR3 reads CASSNGAYEGTEAFF. The CDR3 nucleotides are TGTGCCAGCTCGAATGGGGCCTACGAGGGCACTGAAGCTTTCTTT.

V and J are TRBV9 and TRBJ2-5; no reliable D call. Germline values: CDR1 SGDLS, CDR2 YYNGEE. The CDR3 is 14 amino acids. V lost 4 bases and J 3 bases, leaving 13 bases between the germline ends. As DNA, the CDR3 is TGTGCCAGCAGCCCCCGTAGTGGGGAAGAGACCCAGTACTTC. Amino acids: CASSPRSGEETQYF.